This T cell receptor (beta chain) was recorded in a study of OX40 agonist ivuxolimab in advanced cancers. Findings and caveats of the study: Clonal expansion was among the lowest in partial responders at 0.1-3.0 mg/kg, especially CD8+. Expanded clones belonging to CD8+ T cells outnumbered, on average, those of CD4+. Some patients who did not respond also had low normalized T-cell clonal expansion.

For this clone: Its antigen is not known.

Germline V gene lookup returns CDR1 LGHNA and CDR2 YNFKEQ. CDR3 size: 14 residues. Trimming at V came to 1 base and at J to 11 bases, leaving 7 bases not matched to a gene. TCRdb keeps only in-frame clones here, not all; method: immunoSEQ multiplex PCR. The table includes about 66,000 clones, about 90% detected once. The V gene is TRBV4-2, the J gene TRBJ1-1; TRBD1 aligns across 10 bases. The sample in question was CD4+ or CD8+ T cells sorted from blood, obtained in a trial of the OX40 agonist ivuxolimab. This clonotype originated in an adult with an advanced solid tumor such as melanoma, head and neck, liver or kidney cancer. The CDR3 DNA is TGTGCCAGCAGCCAAGTTAGAGGGACAGGGGATGCTTTCTTT. Its protein is CASSQVRGTGDAFF.